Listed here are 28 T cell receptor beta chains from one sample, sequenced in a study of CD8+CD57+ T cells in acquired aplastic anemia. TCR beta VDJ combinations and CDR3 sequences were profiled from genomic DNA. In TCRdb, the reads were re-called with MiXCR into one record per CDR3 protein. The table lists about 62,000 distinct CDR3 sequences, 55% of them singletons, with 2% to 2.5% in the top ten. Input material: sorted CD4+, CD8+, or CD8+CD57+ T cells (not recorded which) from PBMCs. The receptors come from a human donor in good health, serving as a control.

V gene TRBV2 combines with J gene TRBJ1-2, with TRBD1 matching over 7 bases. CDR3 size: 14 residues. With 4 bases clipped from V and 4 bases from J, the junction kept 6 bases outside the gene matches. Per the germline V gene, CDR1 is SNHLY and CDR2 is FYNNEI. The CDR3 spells CASSGQQGSYGYTF. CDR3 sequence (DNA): TGTGCCAGCAGTGGTCAACAGGGGAGCTATGGCTACACCTTC.

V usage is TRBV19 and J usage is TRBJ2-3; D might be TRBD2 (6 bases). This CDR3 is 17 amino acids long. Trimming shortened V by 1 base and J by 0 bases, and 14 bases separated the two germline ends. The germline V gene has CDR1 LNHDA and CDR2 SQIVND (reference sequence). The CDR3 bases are TGTGCCAGTAGTATAGGCGGAGGGGCGCCAAGCACAGATACGCAGTATTTT. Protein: CASSIGGGAPSTDTQYF. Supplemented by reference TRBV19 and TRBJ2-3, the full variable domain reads DGGITQSPKYLFRKEGQNVTLSCEQNLNHDAMYWYRQDPGQGLRLIYYSQIVNDFQKGDIAEGYSVSREKKESFPLTVTSAQKNPTAFYLCASSIGGGAPSTDTQYFGPGTRLTVL.

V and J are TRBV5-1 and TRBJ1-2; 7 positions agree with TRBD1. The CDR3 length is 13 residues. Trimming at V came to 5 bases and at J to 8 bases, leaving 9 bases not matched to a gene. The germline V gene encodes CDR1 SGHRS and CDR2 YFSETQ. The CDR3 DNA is TGCGCCAGCAGGACGCAGGGGGGTATCGGCTACACCTTC. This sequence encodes CASRTQGGIGYTF. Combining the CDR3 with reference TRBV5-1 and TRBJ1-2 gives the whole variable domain KAGVTQTPRYLIKTRGQQVTLSCSPISGHRSVSWYQQTPGQGLQFLFEYFSETQRNKGNFPGRFSGRQFSNSRSEMNVSTLELGDSALYLCASRTQGGIGYTFGSGTRLTVV.

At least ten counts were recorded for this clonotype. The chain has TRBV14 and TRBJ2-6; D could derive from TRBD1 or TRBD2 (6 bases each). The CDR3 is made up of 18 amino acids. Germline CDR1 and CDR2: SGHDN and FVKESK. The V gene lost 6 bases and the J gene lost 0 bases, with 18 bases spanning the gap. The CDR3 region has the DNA TGTGCCAGCAGTCCTCGGGGGCGGGGAGGCTCTGGGGCCAACGTCCTGACTTTC. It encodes CASSPRGRGGSGANVLTF.

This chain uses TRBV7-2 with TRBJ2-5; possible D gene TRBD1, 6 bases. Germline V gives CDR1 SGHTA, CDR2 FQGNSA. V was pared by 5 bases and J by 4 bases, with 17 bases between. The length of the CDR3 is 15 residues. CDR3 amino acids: CASSPSTGYGETQYF. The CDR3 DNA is TGTGCCAGCAGCCCGTCAACAGGGTACGGAGAGACCCAGTACTTC.

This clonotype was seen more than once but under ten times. CDR3 nucleotides: TGTGCCACCAGACGGACGGCCCATAATTCACCCCTCCACTTT. Protein: CATRRTAHNSPLHF. V gene TRBV15 combines with J gene TRBJ1-6; D gene ambiguous. Germline-derived CDR1 and CDR2 are LNHNV and YYDKDF (reference sequence). There are 14 residues in the CDR3. V shed 6 bases and J shed 5 bases, with 11 bases lying between them.

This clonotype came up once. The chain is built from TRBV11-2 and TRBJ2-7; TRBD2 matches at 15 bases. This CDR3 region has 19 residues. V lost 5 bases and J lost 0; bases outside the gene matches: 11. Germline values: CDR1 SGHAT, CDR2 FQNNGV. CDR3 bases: TGTGCCAGCAGCCTACCCCCCGGGACTAGCGGGAGGTACTCCTACGAGCAGTACTTC. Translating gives CASSLPPGTSGRYSYEQYF. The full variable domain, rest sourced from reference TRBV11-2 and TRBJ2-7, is EAGVAQSPRYKIIEKRQSVAFWCNPISGHATLYWYQQILGQGPKLLIQFQNNGVVDDSQLPKDRFSAERLKGVDSTLKIQPAKLEDSAVYLCASSLPPGTSGRYSYEQYFGPGTRLTVT.

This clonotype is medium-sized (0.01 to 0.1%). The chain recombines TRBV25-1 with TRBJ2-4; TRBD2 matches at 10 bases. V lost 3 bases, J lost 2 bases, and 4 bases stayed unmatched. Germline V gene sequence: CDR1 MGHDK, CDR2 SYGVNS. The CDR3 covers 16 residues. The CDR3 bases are TGTGCCAGCAGTGACAGCGGGGGGGGACCCAAAAACATTCAGTACTTC. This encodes CASSDSGGGPKNIQYF. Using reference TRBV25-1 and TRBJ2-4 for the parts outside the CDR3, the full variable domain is EADIYQTPRYLVIGTGKKITLECSQTMGHDKMYWYQQDPGMELHLIHYSYGVNSTEKGDLSSESTVSRIRTEHFPLTLESARPSHTSQYLCASSDSGGGPKNIQYFGAGTRLSVL.

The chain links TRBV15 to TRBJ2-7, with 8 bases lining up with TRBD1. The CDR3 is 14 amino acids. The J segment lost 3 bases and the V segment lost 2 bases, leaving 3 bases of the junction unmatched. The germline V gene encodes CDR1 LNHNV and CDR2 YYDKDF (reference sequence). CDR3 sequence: CATSRRTGNYEQYF. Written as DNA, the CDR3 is TGTGCCACCAGCAGAAGGACAGGGAACTACGAGCAGTACTTC. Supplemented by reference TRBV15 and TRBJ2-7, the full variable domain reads DAMVIQNPRYQVTQFGKPVTLSCSQTLNHNVMYWYQQKSSQAPKLLFHYYDKDFNNEADTPDNFQSRRPNTSFCFLDIRSPGLGDTAMYLCATSRRTGNYEQYFGPGTRLTVT.

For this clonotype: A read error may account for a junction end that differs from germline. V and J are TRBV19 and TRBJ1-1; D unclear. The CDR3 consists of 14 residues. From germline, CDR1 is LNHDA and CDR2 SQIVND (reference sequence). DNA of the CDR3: TGTGCCAGTAGTATAGTACCCGTTAACACTGAAGCTCTCTTT. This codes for CASSIVPVNTEALF.

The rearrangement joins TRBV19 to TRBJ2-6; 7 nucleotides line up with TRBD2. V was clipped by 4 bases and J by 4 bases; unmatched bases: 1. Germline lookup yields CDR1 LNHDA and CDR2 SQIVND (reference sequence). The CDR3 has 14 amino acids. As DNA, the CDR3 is TGTGCCAGTAGTAGCGGGAGAGGGGCCAACGTCCTGACTTTC. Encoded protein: CASSSGRGANVLTF.

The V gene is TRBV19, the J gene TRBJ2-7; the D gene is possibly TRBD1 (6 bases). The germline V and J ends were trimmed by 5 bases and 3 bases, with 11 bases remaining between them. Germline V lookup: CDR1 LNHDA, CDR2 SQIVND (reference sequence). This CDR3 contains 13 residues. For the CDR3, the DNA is TGTGCCAGTAGTGGAGACAGGCACTACGAGCAGTACTTC. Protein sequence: CASSGDRHYEQYF.

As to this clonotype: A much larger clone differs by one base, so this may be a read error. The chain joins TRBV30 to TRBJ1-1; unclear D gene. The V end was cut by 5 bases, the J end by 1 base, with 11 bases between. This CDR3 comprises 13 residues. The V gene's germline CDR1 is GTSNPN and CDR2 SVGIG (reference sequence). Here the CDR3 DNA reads TGTGCCTGGCGCCCCAGGACGAACACTGAAGCTTTCTTT. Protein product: CAWRPRTNTEAFF.

The CDR3 is CASSFMGLASNEQFF. DNA for the CDR3: TGTGCCAGCAGCTTTATGGGACTAGCGTCCAATGAGCAGTTCTTC. This chain uses TRBV12-3 or TRBV12-4 with TRBJ2-1; 10 nucleotides match TRBD2. Losses at the gene ends were 6 bases for V and 6 bases for J; bases not matched to a gene: 8. CDR3 length: 15 residues.

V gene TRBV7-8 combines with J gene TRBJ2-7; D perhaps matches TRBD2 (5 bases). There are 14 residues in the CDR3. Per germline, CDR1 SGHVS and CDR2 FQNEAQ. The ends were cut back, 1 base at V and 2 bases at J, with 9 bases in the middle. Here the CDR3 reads CASSLGTGTYEQYF. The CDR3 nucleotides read TGTGCCAGCAGCTTAGGTACGGGAACCTACGAGCAGTACTTC.

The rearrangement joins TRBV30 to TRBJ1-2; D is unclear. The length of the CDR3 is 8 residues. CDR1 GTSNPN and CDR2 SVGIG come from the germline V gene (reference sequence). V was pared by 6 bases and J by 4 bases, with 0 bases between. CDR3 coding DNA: TGTGCCTGCTATGGCTACACCTTC. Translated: CACYGYTF. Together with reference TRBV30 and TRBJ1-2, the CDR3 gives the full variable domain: SQTIHQWPATLVQPVGSPLSLECTVEGTSNPNLYWYRQAAGRGLQLLFYSVGIGQISSEVPQNLSASRPQDRQFILSSKKLLLSDSGFYLCACYGYTFGSGTRLTVV.

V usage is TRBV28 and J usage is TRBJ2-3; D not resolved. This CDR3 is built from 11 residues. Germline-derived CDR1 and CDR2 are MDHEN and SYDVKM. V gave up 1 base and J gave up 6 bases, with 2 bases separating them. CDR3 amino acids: CASSLSDTQYF. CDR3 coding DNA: TGTGCCAGCAGTTTATCGGATACGCAGTATTTT. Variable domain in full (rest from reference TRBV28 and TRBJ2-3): DVKVTQSSRYLVKRTGEKVFLECVQDMDHENMFWYRQDPGLGLRLIYFSYDVKMKEKGDIPEGYSVSREKKERFSLILESASTNQTSMYLCASSLSDTQYFGPGTRLTVL.

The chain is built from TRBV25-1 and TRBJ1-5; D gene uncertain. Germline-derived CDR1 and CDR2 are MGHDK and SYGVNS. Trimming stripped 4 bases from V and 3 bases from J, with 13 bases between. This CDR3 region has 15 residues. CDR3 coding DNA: TGTGCCAGCAGTGTTTCGGGAGGGATCAATCAGCCCCAGCATTTT. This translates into CASSVSGGINQPQHF.

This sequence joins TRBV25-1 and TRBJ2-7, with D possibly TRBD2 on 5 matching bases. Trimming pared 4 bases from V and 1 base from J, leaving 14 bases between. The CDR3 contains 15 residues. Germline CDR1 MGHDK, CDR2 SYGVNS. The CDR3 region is CASSGGQTYSYEQYF. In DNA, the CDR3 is TGTGCCAGCAGTGGAGGGCAGACCTATTCCTACGAGCAGTACTTC.

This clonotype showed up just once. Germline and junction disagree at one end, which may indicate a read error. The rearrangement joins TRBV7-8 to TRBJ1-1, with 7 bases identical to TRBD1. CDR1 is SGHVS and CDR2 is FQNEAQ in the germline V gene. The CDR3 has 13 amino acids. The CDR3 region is CASSLDRTGEAFF. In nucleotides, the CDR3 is TGTGCTAGCAGCTTAGACAGGACAGGAGAAGCTTTCTTT.

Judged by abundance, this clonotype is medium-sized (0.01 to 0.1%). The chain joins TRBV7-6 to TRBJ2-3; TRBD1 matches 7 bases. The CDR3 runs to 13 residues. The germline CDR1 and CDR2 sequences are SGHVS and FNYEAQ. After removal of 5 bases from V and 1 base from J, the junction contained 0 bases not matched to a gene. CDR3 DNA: TGTGCCAGCAGCACAGGGGGCACAGATACGCAGTATTTT. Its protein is CASSTGGTDTQYF.

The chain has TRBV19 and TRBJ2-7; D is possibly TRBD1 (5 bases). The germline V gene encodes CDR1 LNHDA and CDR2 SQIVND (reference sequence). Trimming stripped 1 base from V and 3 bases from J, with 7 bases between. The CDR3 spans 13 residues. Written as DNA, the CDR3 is TGTGCCAGTAGTATAGGTAGGGGCTACGAGCAGTACTTC. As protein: CASSIGRGYEQYF.

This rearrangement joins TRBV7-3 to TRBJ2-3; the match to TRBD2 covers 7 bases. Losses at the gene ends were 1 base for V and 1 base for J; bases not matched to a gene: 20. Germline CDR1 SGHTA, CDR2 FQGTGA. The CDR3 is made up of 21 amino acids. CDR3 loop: CASSLNSQGFFAGAGTDTQYF. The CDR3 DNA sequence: TGTGCCAGCAGCTTAAATAGTCAGGGTTTTTTTGCGGGAGCTGGCACAGATACGCAGTATTTT.

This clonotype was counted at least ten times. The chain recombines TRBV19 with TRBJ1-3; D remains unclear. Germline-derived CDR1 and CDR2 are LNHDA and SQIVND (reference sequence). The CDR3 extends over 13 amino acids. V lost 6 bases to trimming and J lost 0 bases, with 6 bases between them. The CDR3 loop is CASRRYSGNTIYF. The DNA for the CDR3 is TGTGCCAGTAGGCGATACTCTGGAAACACCATATATTTT.

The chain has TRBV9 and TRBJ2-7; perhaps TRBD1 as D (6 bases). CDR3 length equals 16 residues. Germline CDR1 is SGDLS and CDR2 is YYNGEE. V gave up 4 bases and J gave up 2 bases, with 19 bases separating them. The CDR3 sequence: CASSLTSGWTAYEQYF. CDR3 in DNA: TGTGCCAGCAGCCTTACAAGTGGGTGGACAGCCTACGAGCAGTACTTC.

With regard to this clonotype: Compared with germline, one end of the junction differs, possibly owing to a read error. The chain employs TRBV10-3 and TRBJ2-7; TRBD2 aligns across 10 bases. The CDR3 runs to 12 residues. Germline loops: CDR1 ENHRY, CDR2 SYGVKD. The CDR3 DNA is TGTGCCATCGGGACTAGCGTTCACGAGCAGTGCTTC. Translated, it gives CAIGTSVHEQCF.

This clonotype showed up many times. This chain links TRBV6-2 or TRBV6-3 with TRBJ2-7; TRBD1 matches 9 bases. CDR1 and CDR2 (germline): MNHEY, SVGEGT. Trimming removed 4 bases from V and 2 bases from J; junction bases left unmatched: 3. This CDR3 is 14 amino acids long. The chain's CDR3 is CASSFGTGTYEQYF. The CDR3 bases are TGTGCCAGCAGTTTCGGGACAGGGACCTACGAGCAGTACTTC.

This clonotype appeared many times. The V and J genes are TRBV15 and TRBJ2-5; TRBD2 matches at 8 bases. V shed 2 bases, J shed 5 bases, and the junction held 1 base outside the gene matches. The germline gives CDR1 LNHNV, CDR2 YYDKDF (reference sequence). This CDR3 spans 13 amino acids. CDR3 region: CATSRIAGETQYF. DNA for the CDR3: TGTGCCACCAGCAGAATAGCGGGGGAGACCCAGTACTTC.